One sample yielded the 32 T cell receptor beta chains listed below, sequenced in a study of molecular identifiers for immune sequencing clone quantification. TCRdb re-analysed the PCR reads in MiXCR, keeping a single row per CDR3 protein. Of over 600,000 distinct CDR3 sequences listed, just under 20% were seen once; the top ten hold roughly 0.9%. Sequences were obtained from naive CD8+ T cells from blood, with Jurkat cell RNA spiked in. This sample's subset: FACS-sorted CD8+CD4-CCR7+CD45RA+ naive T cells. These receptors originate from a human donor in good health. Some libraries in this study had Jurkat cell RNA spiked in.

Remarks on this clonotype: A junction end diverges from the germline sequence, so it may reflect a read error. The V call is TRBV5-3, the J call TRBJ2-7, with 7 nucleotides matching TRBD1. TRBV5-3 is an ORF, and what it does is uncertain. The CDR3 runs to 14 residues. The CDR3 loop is CASSLTGRADEQYF. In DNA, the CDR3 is TGTGCCAGCAGCTTGACAGGGCGAGCGGACGAGCAGTACTTC.

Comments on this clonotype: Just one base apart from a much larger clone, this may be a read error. The CDR3 spells CSARIVTPYEQNF. The DNA of the CDR3 is TGCAGTGCTCGGATCGTGACCCCCTACGAGCAGAACTTC. This chain links TRBV20-1 with TRBJ2-7, with D uncertain. The CDR3 totals 13 residues. Germline lookup yields CDR1 DFQATT and CDR2 SNEGSKA (reference sequence).

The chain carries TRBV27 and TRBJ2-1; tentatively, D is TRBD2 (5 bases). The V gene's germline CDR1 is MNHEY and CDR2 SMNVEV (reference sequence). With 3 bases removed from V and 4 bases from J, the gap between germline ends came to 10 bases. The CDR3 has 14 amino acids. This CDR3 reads CASSLPGTYNEQFF. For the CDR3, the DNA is TGTGCCAGCAGTTTGCCGGGAACATACAATGAGCAGTTCTTC.

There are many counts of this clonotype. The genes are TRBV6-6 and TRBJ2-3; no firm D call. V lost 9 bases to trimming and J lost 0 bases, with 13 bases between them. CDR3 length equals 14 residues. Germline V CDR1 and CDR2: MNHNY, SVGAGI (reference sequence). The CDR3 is CASTTPSSTDTQYF. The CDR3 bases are TGTGCCAGTACCACTCCCTCTAGCACAGATACGCAGTATTTT.

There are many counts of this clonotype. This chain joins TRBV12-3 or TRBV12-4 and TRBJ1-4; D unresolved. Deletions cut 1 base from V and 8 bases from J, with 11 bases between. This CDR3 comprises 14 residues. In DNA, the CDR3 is TGTGCCAGCAGTTTAGAAGGGTTTGGCGAAAAACTGTTTTTT. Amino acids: CASSLEGFGEKLFF.

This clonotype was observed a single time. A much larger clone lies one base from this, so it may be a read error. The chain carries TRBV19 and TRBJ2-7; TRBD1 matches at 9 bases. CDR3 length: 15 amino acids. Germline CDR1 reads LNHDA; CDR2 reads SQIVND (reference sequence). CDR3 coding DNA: TGTGCCAGTAGTTTCGGAGGGACAGGGACCTACGAGCGGTACTTC. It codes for CASSFGGTGTYERYF.

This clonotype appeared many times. This CDR3 is CASSLPEGNMNTEAFF. The CDR3 DNA sequence: TGTGCCAGCAGCTTACCTGAGGGAAACATGAACACTGAAGCTTTCTTT. The rearrangement uses TRBV7-9 and TRBJ1-1; D ambiguous. The V end was cut by 2 bases, the J end by 0 bases, with 13 bases between. Germline assignment: CDR1 SEHNR and CDR2 FQNEAQ (reference sequence). This CDR3 spans 16 amino acids.

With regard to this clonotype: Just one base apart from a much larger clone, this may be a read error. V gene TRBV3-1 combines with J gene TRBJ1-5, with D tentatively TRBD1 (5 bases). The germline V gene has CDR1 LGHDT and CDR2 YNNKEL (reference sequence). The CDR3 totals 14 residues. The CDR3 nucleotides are TGTGCCAGCAGCCAAAATACGGGGCCGCAGCCCCGGCATTTT. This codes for CASSQNTGPQPRHF.

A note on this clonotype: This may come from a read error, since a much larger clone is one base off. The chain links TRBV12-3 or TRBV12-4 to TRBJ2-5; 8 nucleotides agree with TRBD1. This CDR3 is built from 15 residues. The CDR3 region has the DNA TGTGCCGGCAGCCAGAGGACAGGGTACCAAGAGACCCAGTACTTC. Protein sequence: CAGSQRTGYQETQYF.

CDR3 in DNA: TGTGCCAGCAGCTTCGGAAGGGACGAGCAGTACTTC. This gives the protein CASSFGRDEQYF. This chain connects TRBV11-2 to TRBJ2-7; no clear D gene. Trimming stripped 3 bases from V and 5 bases from J, with 8 bases between. CDR1 and CDR2 from the germline V gene are SGHAT and FQNNGV. The CDR3 consists of 12 residues.

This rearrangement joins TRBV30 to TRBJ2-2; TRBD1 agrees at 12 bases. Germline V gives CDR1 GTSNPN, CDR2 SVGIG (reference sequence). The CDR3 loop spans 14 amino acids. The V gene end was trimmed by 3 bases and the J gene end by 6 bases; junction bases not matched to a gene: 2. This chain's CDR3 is CAWSGTGGAGELFF. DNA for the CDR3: TGTGCCTGGAGCGGGACAGGGGGCGCCGGGGAGCTGTTTTTT.

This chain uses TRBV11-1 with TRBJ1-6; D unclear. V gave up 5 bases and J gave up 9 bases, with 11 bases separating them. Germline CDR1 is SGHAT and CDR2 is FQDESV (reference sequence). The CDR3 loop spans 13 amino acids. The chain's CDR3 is CASSLGGISPLHF. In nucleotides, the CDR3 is TGTGCCAGCAGCCTTGGAGGGATTTCACCCCTCCACTTT.

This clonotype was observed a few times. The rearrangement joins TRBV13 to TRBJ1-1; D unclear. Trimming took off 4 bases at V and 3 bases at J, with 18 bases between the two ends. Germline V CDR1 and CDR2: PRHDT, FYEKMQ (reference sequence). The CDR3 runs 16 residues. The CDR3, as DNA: TGTGCCAGCAGCTCCAACTACGAGGACGTCGACACTGAAGCTTTCTTT. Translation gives CASSSNYEDVDTEAFF.

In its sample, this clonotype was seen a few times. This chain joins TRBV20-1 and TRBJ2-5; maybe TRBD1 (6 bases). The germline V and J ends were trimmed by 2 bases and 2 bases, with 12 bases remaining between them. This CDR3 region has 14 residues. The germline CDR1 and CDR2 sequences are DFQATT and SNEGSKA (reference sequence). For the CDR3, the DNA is TGCAGTGCTAGATCAAGGACAGTTCAAGAGACCCAGTACTTC. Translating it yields CSARSRTVQETQYF.

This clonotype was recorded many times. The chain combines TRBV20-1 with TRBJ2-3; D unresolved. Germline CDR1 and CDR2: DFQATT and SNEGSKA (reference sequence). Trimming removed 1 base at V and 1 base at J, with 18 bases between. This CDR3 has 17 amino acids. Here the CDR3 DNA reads TGCAGTGCTAGAGCTACCGCGGAGTGGACCCGCACAGATACGCAGTATTTT. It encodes CSARATAEWTRTDTQYF.

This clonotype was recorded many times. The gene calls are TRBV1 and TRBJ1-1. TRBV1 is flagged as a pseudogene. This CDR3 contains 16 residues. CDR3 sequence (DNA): TGCACCAGCAGCCAAGTGGTCCGCCGGTCCATCACTGAAGCTTTCTTT. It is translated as CTSSQVVRRSITEAFF.

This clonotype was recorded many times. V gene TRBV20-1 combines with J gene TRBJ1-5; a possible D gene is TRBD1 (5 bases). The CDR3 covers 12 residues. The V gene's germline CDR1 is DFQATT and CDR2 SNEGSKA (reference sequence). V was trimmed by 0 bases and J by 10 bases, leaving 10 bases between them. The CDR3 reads CSARDGTSPQHF. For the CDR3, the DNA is TGCAGTGCTAGAGACGGGACCTCACCCCAGCATTTT.

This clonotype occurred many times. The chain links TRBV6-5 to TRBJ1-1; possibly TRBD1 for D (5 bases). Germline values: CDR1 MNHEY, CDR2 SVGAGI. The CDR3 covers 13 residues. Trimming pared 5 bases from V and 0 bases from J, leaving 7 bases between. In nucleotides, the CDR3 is TGTGCCAGCAGTAGACAGTTGAACACTGAAGCTTTCTTT. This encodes CASSRQLNTEAFF.

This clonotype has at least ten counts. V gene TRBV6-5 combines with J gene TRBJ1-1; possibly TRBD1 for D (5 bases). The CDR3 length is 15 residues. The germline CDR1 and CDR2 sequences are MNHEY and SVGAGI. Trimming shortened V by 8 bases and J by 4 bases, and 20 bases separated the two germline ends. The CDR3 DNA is TGTGCCAGCGCTCACGCCAGGGAGACAGCCACTGAAGCTTTCTTT. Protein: CASAHARETATEAFF.

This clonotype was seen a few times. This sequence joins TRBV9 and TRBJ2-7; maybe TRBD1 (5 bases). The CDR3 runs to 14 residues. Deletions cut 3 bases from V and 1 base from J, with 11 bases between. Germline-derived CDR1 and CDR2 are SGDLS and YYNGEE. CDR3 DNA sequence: TGTGCCAGCAGCGCCCCAGGGAATTCCTACGAGCAGTACTTC. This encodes CASSAPGNSYEQYF.

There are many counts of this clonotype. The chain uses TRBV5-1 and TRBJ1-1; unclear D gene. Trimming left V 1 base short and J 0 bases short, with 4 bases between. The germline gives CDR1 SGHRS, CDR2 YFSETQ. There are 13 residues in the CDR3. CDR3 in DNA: TGCGCCAGCAGCTTGTTGTTGAACACTGAAGCTTTCTTT. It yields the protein CASSLLLNTEAFF.

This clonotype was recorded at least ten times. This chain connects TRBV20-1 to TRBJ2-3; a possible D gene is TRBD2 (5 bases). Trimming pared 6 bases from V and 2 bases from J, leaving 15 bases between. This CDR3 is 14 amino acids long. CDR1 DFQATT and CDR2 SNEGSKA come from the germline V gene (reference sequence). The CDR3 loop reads CSAEGQDITDTQYF. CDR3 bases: TGCAGTGCAGAGGGCCAGGATATCACAGATACGCAGTATTTT.

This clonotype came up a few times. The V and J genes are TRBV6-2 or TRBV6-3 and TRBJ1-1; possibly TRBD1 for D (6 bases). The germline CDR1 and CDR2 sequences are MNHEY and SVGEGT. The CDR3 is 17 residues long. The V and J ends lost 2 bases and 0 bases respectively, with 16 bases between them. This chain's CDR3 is CASSYQGGVGMNTEAFF. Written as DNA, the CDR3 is TGTGCCAGCAGTTACCAAGGGGGGGTCGGCATGAACACTGAAGCTTTCTTT.

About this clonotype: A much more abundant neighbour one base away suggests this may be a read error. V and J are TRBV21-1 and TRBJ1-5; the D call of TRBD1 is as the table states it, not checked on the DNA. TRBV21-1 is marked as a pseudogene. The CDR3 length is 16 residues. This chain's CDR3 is CASNKEGGHSNQPQHF. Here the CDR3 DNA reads TGTGCCAGCAACAAGGAAGGGGGACATAGCAATCAGCCCCAGCATTTT.

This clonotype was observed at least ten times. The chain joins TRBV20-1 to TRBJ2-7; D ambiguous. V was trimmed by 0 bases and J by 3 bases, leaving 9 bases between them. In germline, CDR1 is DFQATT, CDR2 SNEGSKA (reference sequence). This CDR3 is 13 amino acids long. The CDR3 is CSAREPSDYEQYF. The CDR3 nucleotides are TGCAGTGCTAGAGAGCCCTCGGACTACGAGCAGTACTTC.

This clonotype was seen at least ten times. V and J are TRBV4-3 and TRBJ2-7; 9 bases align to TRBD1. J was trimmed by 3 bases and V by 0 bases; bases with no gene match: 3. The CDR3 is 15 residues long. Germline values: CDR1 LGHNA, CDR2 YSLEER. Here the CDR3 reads CASSQDWGQGYEQYF. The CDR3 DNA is TGCGCCAGCAGCCAAGATTGGGGACAGGGCTACGAGCAGTACTTC.

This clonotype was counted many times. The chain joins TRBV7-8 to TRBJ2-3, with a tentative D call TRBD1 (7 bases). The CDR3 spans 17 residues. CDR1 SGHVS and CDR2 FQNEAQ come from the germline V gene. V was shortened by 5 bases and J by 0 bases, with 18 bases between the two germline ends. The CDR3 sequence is CASSPRDSSISTDTQYF. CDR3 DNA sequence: TGTGCCAGCAGCCCGCGGGACAGCTCTATAAGCACAGATACGCAGTATTTT. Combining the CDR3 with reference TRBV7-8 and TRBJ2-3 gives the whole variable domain GAGVSQSPRYKVAKRGQDVALRCDPISGHVSLFWYQQALGQGPEFLTYFQNEAQLDKSGLPSDRFFAERPEGSVSTLKIQRTQQEDSAVYLCASSPRDSSISTDTQYFGPGTRLTVL.

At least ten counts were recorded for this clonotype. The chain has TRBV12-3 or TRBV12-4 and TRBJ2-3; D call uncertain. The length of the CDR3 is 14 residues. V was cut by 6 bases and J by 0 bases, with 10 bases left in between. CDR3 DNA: TGTGCCAGCAGCCGTATGTCTAGCACAGATACGCAGTATTTT. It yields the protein CASSRMSSTDTQYF.

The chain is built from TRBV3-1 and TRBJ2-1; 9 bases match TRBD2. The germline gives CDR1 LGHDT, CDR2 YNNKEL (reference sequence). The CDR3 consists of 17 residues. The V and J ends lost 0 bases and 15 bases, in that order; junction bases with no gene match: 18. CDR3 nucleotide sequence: TGTGCCAGCAGCCAAGATCCTGTGGTTAGCGGGAGAATTCTGGGGTTCTTC. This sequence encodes CASSQDPVVSGRILGFF.

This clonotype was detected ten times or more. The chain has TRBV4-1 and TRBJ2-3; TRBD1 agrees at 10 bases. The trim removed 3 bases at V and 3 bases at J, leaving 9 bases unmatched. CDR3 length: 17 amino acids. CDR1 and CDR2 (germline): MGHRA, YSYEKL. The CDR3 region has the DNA TGCGCCAGCAGCCAGGGGTTGGACAGGGGGACGACAGATACGCAGTATTTT. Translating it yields CASSQGLDRGTTDTQYF.

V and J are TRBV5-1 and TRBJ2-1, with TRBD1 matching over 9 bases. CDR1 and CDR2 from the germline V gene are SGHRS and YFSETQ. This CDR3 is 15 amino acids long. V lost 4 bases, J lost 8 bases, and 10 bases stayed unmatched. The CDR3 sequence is CASSLQDRGRDEQFF. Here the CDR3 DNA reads TGCGCCAGCAGCCTTCAAGACAGGGGGAGAGATGAGCAGTTCTTC.

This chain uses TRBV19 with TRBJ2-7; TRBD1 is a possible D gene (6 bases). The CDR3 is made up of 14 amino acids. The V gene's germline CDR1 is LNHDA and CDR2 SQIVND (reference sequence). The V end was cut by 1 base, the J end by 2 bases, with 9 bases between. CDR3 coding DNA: TGTGCCAGTAGTATAGTGGGACACGCCTACGAGCAGTACTTC. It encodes CASSIVGHAYEQYF.